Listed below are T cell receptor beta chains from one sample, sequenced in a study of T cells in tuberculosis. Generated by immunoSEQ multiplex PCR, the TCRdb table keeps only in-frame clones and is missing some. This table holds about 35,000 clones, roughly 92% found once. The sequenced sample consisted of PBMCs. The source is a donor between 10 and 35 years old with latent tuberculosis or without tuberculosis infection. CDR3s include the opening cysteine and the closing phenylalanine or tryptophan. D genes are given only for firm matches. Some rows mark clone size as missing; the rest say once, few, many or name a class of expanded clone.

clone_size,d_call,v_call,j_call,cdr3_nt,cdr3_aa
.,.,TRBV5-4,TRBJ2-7,TGTGCCAGCAGCCCCGGACAGTCCTACGAGCAGTACTTC,CASSPGQSYEQYF
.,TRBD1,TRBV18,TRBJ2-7,TGTGCCAGCTCCCCGGGACAGGGAGTAGGCGAGCAGTACTTC,CASSPGQGVGEQYF
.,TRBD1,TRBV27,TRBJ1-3,TGTGCCAGCAGTTCGTTGACTGACAGGGTGGCTGGAAACACCATATATTTT,CASSSLTDRVAGNTIYF
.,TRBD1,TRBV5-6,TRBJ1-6,TGTGCCAGCAGCGTCGGGACAGGGTATCCACCCCTCCACTTT,CASSVGTGYPPLHF
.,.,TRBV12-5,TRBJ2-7,TGTGCTAGTGGTTTGGGTAAGAGCTACGAGCAGTACTTC,CASGLGKSYEQYF
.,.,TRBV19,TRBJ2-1,TGTGCCAGTAGTCCGGCCAGGGTGTCCTACAATGAGCAGTTCTTC,CASSPARVSYNEQFF
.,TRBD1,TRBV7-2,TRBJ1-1,TGTGCCAGCAGCTTAGGACAGGGGGGTACCTTTGAAGCTTTCTTT,CASSLGQGGTFEAFF
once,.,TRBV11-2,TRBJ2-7,TGTGCCAGCAGCGCCCGACCGTATTCGCGGGCGACCCACTACGAGCAGTACTTC,CASSARPYSRATHYEQYF
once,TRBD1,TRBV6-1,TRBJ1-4,TGTGCCAGCAGTGTAGAGGGGGCGCGGACTAATGAAAAACTGTTTTTT,CASSVEGARTNEKLFF
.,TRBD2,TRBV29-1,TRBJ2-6,TGCAGCGTGGAAACGACTAGCGGGGGGTTTCCTGGGGCCAACGTCCTGACTTTC,CSVETTSGGFPGANVLTF
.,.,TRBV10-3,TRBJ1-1,TGTGCCTCAAATGAGGATCTGAACACTGAAGCTTTCTTT,CASNEDLNTEAFF
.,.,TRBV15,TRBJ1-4,TGTGCCACCAGCAGAGATCTTAGCACCTTAAAACTGTTTTTT,CATSRDLSTLKLFF
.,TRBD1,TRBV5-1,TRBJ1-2,TGCGCCAGCAGCTCGGACAGGGTAAACTATGGCTACACCTTC,CASSSDRVNYGYTF
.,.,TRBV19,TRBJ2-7,TGTGCCACCCGGGACACTCTTACCTACGAGCAGTACTTC,CATRDTLTYEQYF
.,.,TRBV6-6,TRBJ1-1,TGTGCCAGCAGTTCGGGAGTTTCCACTGAAGCTTTCTTT,CASSSGVSTEAFF
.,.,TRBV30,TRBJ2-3,TGTGCCTGGAGTCGGGTTCGCACAGATACGCAGTATTTT,CAWSRVRTDTQYF
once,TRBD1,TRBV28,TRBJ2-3,TGTGCCAGCAGTTTCGACAGGGGGAGAGTTGATACGCAGTATTTT,CASSFDRGRVDTQYF
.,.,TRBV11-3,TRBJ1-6,TGTGCCAGCAGTCTGGTCAGGGATTCACCCCTCCACTTT,CASSLVRDSPLHF
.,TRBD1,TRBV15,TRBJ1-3,TGTGCCACCTTAGTGGTCGGGACAGACATACGTGGAAACACCATATATTTT,CATLVVGTDIRGNTIYF
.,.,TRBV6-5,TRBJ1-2,TGTGCCAGCAGTCTCGGCAGGGATGATAACTATGGCTACACCTTC,CASSLGRDDNYGYTF
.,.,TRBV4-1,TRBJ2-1,TGCGCCAGCAGCCAACTAGATAATTACAATGAGCAGTTCTTC,CASSQLDNYNEQFF
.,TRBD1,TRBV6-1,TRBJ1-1,TGTGCCAGCAGTGATCAGGGGGTTGGAAACACTGAAGCTTTCTTT,CASSDQGVGNTEAFF
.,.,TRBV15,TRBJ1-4,TGTGCCACCAGCAGAGATCGGCCGCTCAGGGCCGCTAATGAAAAACTGTTTTTT,CATSRDRPLRAANEKLFF
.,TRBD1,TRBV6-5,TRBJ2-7,TGTGCCAGCGGAAGGGACAGGGGGGGCGAGCAGTACTTC,CASGRDRGGEQYF
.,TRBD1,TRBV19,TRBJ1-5,TGTGCCAGTAGTATTCTACAGGGGGCGGAGCAGCCCCAGCATTTT,CASSILQGAEQPQHF
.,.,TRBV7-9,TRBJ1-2,TGTGCCAGCAGCTTTCCAGCAGGGCCCTCTGACGGCTACACCTTC,CASSFPAGPSDGYTF
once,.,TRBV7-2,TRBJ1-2,TGTGCCAGCAGCCCTAATTCCCTCTATGGCTACACCTTC,CASSPNSLYGYTF
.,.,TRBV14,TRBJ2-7,TGTGCCAGCAGCCAGGACTTCTTGTACTTC,CASSQDFLYF
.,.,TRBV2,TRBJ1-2,TGTGCCAGCAGTGGGGACTGGGGCGGGGGCTACACCTTC,CASSGDWGGGYTF
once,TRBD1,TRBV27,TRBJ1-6,TGTGCCAGCAGTCCCGGGACAGGGTCTTATTCACCCCTCCACTTT,CASSPGTGSYSPLHF
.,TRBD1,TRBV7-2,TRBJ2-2,TGTGCCAGCAGTGTGAGCAGGGGGCTCTTCGGGGAGCTGTTTTTT,CASSVSRGLFGELFF
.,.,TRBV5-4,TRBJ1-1,TGTGCCAGCAGCTCAAGACGGGAGTACACTGAAGCTTTCTTT,CASSSRREYTEAFF
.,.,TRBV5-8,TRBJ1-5,TGTGCCAGCAGCTTGGGCCAGGGAAGGGGCAATCAGCCCCAGCATTTT,CASSLGQGRGNQPQHF
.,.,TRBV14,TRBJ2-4,TGTGCCAGCAGCCAAGCCAGTCTAAACATTCAGTACTTC,CASSQASLNIQYF
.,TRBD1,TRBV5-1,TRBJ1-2,TGCGCCAGCAGCACGGGACAGGAAGATGGCTACACCTTC,CASSTGQEDGYTF
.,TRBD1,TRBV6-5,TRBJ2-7,TGTGCCAGCAGTTCTTCATCGGCATCAGGGCCAGGGGGGCAGTACTTC,CASSSSSASGPGGQYF
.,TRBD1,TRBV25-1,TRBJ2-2,TGTGCCAGCACCCCAAAAGGGAACAGGGGGAACACCGGGGAGCTGTTTTTT,CASTPKGNRGNTGELFF
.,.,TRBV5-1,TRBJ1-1,TGCGCCAGCAGCTTGGACAGGACCTACACTGAAGCTTTCTTT,CASSLDRTYTEAFF
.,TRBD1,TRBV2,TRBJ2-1,TGTGCCAGCACTGGGACAGGGCGTGAGCAGTTCTTC,CASTGTGREQFF
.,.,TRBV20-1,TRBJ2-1,TGCAGTGCTAGATCGGGGATGCAGTTCTTC,CSARSGMQFF
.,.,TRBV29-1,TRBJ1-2,TGCAGCGTTTCTGTTATATCCGGCTACACCTTC,CSVSVISGYTF
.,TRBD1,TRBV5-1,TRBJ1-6,TGCGCCAGCAGCTCGGGACAGGGGAGTTCACCCCTCCACTTT,CASSSGQGSSPLHF
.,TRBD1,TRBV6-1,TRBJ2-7,TGTGCCAGCATGAAGGGACAGGGGGCCTACGAGCAGTACTTC,CASMKGQGAYEQYF
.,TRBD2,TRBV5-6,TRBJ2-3,TGTGCCAGCAGTACCCCGGGACTAGCGTTCACAGATACGCAGTATTTT,CASSTPGLAFTDTQYF
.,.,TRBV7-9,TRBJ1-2,TGTGCCAGCAGCTTAGCTCAGATTAACTATGGCTACACCTTC,CASSLAQINYGYTF
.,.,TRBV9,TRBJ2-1,TGTGCCAGCAGCGGTAGTGTCCTGTTCTTC,CASSGSVLFF
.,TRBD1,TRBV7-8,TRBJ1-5,TGTGCCAGCAGCCAATACCGGGACAGGGGGCATCAGCCCCAGCATTTT,CASSQYRDRGHQPQHF
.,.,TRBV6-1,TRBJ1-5,TGTGCCAGCACGGAAGAGAGGAAGAATCAGCCCCAGCATTTT,CASTEERKNQPQHF
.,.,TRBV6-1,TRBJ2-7,TGTGCCAGCAGTTCCACCTACGAGCAGTACTTC,CASSSTYEQYF
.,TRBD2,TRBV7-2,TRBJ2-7,TGTGCCAGCAGCCCGAGACTAGCGGGGGAATACGAGCAGTACTTC,CASSPRLAGEYEQYF
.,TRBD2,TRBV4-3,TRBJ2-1,TGCGCCAGCAGCCAAGATGAAGGACTAGCGGGGAAGAATGAGCAGTTCTTC,CASSQDEGLAGKNEQFF
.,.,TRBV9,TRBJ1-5,TGTGCCAGCAGCGTAGGACAGACTTTCAATCAGCCCCAGCATTTT,CASSVGQTFNQPQHF
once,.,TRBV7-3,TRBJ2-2,TGTGCCAGCAGCTGGACTACGAACACCGGGGAGCTGTTTTTT,CASSWTTNTGELFF
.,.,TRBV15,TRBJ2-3,TGTGCCACCAGGTTAGGACAGCTCACAGATACGCAGTATTTT,CATRLGQLTDTQYF
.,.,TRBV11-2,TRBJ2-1,TGTGCCAGCAGCTTAGTGGGGACAGAGCAGTTCTTC,CASSLVGTEQFF
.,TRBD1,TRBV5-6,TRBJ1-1,TGTGCCAGCAGCTCGGACAGGGGGCCTGAAGCTTTCTTT,CASSSDRGPEAFF
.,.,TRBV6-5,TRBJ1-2,TGTGCCAGCAGTTACTCGAAGGAACGGGTCTACTATGGCTACACCTTC,CASSYSKERVYYGYTF